One and the same sample provided the 19 T cell receptor beta chains below, sequenced in a study of CD4+ T cells in melanoma. TCRdb's table, derived via immunoSEQ multiplex PCR, lists solely in-frame clones and lacks some. The sample comprises around 130,000 clones, around nine tenths of which are singletons, and approximately 1.4% rests with the top ten. The receptors here all came from a human donor with melanoma.

Comment on this clone: Germline and junction disagree at one end, which may indicate a read error. This rearrangement joins TRBV2 to TRBJ2-4; D remains unclear. Per the germline V gene, CDR1 is SNHLY and CDR2 is FYNNEI. This CDR3 spans 12 amino acids. CDR3 coding DNA: TGTGCCAGCAGAGAAGGGATAAACATTCAGTACTTC. Translation gives CASREGINIQYF. Supplemented by reference TRBV2 and TRBJ2-4, the full variable domain reads EPEVTQTPSHQVTQMGQEVILRCVPISNHLYFYWYRQILGQKVEFLVSFYNNEISEKSEIFDDQFSVERPDGSNFTLKIRSTKLEDSAMYFCASREGINIQYFGAGTRLSVL.

J is TRBJ2-2 and V is TRBV4-1, with TRBD2 identical over 9 bases. V shed 4 bases and J 4 bases; nucleotides not matched to a gene: 10. This CDR3 contains 17 residues. Germline CDR1 and CDR2: MGHRA and YSYEKL. For the CDR3, the DNA is TGCGCCAGCAGCCCAGTGCCCTCGCGGGGGGGCACCGGGGAGCTGTTTTTT. Translation: CASSPVPSRGGTGELFF.

The rearrangement links TRBV5-6 to TRBJ1-3; D is perhaps TRBD1 (6 bases). CDR1 and CDR2 (germline): SGHDT, YYEEEE. This CDR3 spans 13 amino acids. Trimming shortened V by 9 bases and J by 2 bases, and 12 bases separated the two germline ends. The CDR3 here is CATFQGTGNTIYF. For the CDR3, the DNA is TGTGCCACGTTCCAGGGGACTGGAAACACCATATATTTT.

To note about this clone: Its ends do not fully match the called genes, so a read error is possible. This rearrangement joins TRBV7-7 to TRBJ2-3; 7 bases match TRBD2. The CDR3 is 15 residues long. Germline V gives CDR1 SSHAT, CDR2 FNYEAQ (reference sequence). The CDR3 region is CASSLGLAGTDTQYF. The CDR3 DNA sequence: TGTGCTAGCAGCTTAGGTCTAGCGGGCACAGATACGCAGTATTTT. Full variable domain (missing parts from reference TRBV7-7 and TRBJ2-3): GAGVSQSPRYKVTKRGQDVTLRCDPISSHATLYWYQQALGQGPEFLTYFNYEAQPDKSGLPSDRFSAERPEGSISTLTIQRTEQRDSAMYRCASSLGLAGTDTQYFGPGTRLTVL.

The CDR3 DNA reads TGTGCCAGCCAAACCGACTTATCCTACGAGCAGTACTTC. It yields the protein CASQTDLSYEQYF. This chain connects TRBV7-6 to TRBJ2-7, with unresolved D. The germline V gene has CDR1 SGHVS and CDR2 FNYEAQ. V lost 8 bases, J lost 1 base, and 12 bases lay in between. This CDR3 contains 13 residues.

The chain carries TRBV7-9 and TRBJ2-7; D gene uncertain. Trimming stripped 5 bases from V and 2 bases from J, with 13 bases between. The CDR3 consists of 14 residues. From germline, CDR1 is SEHNR and CDR2 FQNEAQ (reference sequence). CDR3 sequence: CASSTAAPAYEQYF. CDR3 sequence (DNA): TGTGCCAGCAGCACGGCAGCCCCAGCCTACGAGCAGTACTTC. The full variable domain, its missing parts supplied by reference TRBV7-9 and TRBJ2-7, is DTGVSQNPRHKITKRGQNVTFRCDPISEHNRLYWYRQTLGQGPEFLTYFQNEAQLEKSRLLSDRFSAERPKGSFSTLEIQRTEQGDSAMYLCASSTAAPAYEQYFGPGTRLTVT.

V and J are TRBV5-1 and TRBJ1-2; perhaps TRBD1 as D (5 bases). V was clipped by 4 bases and J by 2 bases, with 18 bases between them. The CDR3 covers 16 residues. Germline-derived CDR1 and CDR2 are SGHRS and YFSETQ. CDR3 sequence (DNA): TGCGCCAGCAGCCCTCCTTCGGCAGGGAAGAACTATGGCTACACCTTC. Translated: CASSPPSAGKNYGYTF.

The chain recombines TRBV18 with TRBJ1-2; 8 bases line up with TRBD1. Trimming took 4 bases from V and 6 from J; bases not matched to a gene: 7. The CDR3 runs 14 residues. Germline CDR1 reads KGHSH; CDR2 reads LQKENI. CDR3 DNA sequence: TGTGCCAGCTCACTTACAGACAGGGGAAATGGCTACACCTTC. Amino acids: CASSLTDRGNGYTF.

The chain combines TRBV27 with TRBJ1-2; no clear D. V was shortened by 6 bases and J by 0 bases, with 11 bases between the two germline ends. The CDR3 extends over 14 amino acids. Germline loops: CDR1 MNHEY, CDR2 SMNVEV (reference sequence). The CDR3 nucleotides are TGTGCCAGCAGGCGGGTAGCATCTAACTATGGCTACACCTTC. Its translation: CASRRVASNYGYTF.

The chain uses TRBV5-4 and TRBJ2-5, with D perhaps TRBD2 (5 bases). From germline, CDR1 is SGHNT and CDR2 YYREEE (reference sequence). V lost 4 bases and J lost 0, with 7 bases in between. The CDR3 extends over 13 amino acids. The CDR3 DNA sequence: TGTGCCAGCAGCAAGGGAGACCAAGAGACCCAGTACTTC. This translates into CASSKGDQETQYF.

The V gene is TRBV11-2, the J gene TRBJ2-1; 10 nucleotides line up with TRBD1. CDR3 length: 17 residues. CDR1 is SGHAT and CDR2 is FQNNGV in the germline V gene. Germline trimming cut 2 bases from V and 6 bases from J; bases unmatched to any gene: 10. The CDR3 DNA reads TGTGCCAGCAGCTTAATGAGGACAGGGGGAATAGGCAATGAGCAGTTCTTC. Protein product: CASSLMRTGGIGNEQFF.

The chain links TRBV5-1 to TRBJ1-1; TRBD1 agrees at 8 bases. The germline V gene has CDR1 SGHRS and CDR2 YFSETQ. V trimming: 0 bases; J trimming: 6 bases; junction bases outside the gene matches: 4. The CDR3 contains 14 residues. CDR3 sequence (DNA): TGCGCCAGCAGCTTGGGACAGGGGATCCCTGAAGCTTTCTTT. Protein: CASSLGQGIPEAFF.

The chain recombines TRBV5-1 with TRBJ2-7; 8 nucleotides align to TRBD2. Germline CDR1 and CDR2: SGHRS and YFSETQ. The CDR3 has 15 residues. J was trimmed by 2 bases and V by 4 bases; bases with no gene match: 8. CDR3 loop: CASSRLGTSPYEQYF. DNA of the CDR3: TGCGCCAGCAGCCGCTTGGGGACTAGTCCCTACGAGCAGTACTTC.

The chain carries TRBV7-9 and TRBJ2-7, with 9 bases fitting TRBD1. The germline gives CDR1 SEHNR, CDR2 FQNEAQ (reference sequence). V lost 5 bases and J lost 2; bases outside the gene matches: 13. The length of the CDR3 is 17 residues. CDR3 coding DNA: TGTGCCAGCAGCCCAGCCCGACAGGGGGAGATCGCCTACGAGCAGTACTTC. It encodes CASSPARQGEIAYEQYF.

The chain combines TRBV15 with TRBJ1-5; TRBD1 might be the D (6 bases). CDR1 is LNHNV, CDR2 YYDKDF, per germline (reference sequence). This CDR3 is built from 13 residues. V lost 3 bases and J 4 bases, leaving 7 bases between the germline ends. For the CDR3, the DNA is TGTGCCACCAGCAGGCAGGGGAATCAGCCCCAGCATTTT. This sequence encodes CATSRQGNQPQHF.

The rearrangement links TRBV4-1 to TRBJ2-2; 9 positions agree with TRBD2. Germline V lookup: CDR1 MGHRA, CDR2 YSYEKL. The junction had 8 bases not matched to a gene; V was cut back by 0 bases and J by 6 bases. This CDR3 has 17 residues. Here the CDR3 reads CASSQETAGGFAGELFF. For the CDR3, the DNA is TGCGCCAGCAGCCAAGAGACAGCGGGGGGTTTCGCCGGGGAGCTGTTTTTT.

The V call is TRBV7-2, the J call TRBJ2-3; D assignment may be TRBD1 or TRBD2 (5 bases each). This CDR3 spans 13 amino acids. Germline CDR1 and CDR2: SGHTA and FQGNSA. Trimming removed 3 bases from V and 8 bases from J, with 12 bases in between. CDR3 bases: TGTGCCAGCAGCTTCCTACCTGGGGGTACGCAGTATTTT. Translation gives CASSFLPGGTQYF.

This sequence joins TRBV18 and TRBJ2-1, with TRBD1 as a possible D gene (6 bases). Germline V gene sequence: CDR1 KGHSH, CDR2 LQKENI. This CDR3 has 16 amino acids. Trimming pared 6 bases from V and 0 bases from J, leaving 15 bases between. CDR3 region: CASSSWGQISYNEQFF. The CDR3 DNA is TGTGCCAGCTCCTCATGGGGGCAGATCTCCTACAATGAGCAGTTCTTC. Filled out from reference TRBV18 and TRBJ2-1, the complete variable domain reads NAGVMQNPRHLVRRRGQEARLRCSPMKGHSHVYWYRQLPEEGLKFMVYLQKENIIDESGMPKERFSAEFPKEGPSILRIQQVVRGDSAAYFCASSSWGQISYNEQFFGPGTRLTVL.

V gene TRBV6-5 combines with J gene TRBJ2-3; perhaps TRBD1 as D (6 bases). Looked up from germline, CDR1 is MNHEY and CDR2 is SVGAGI. The CDR3 is 13 amino acids. Trimming removed 8 bases from V and 5 bases from J, with 14 bases in between. The CDR3 DNA reads as TGTGCCAGCGGATCCAGAGGGGGAGATACGCAGTATTTT. This translates into CASGSRGGDTQYF.